Listed below are T cell receptor beta chains from one sample, sequenced in a study of blood T cell repertoires in COVID-19. TCRdb's table, derived via immunoSEQ multiplex PCR, lists solely in-frame clones and lacks some. The profile shows roughly 190,000 clones, 87% of them singletons. Sequences were obtained from peripheral blood. The receptor source for this set is a man aged 18 to 29 with active or convalescent COVID-19. The CDR3 runs from the conserved cysteine through the conserved F or W. A D gene is named only where the DNA matches it firmly. Size values are once, few and many counts, or a class for expanded clones, and some rows have none.

j_gene,abundance,d_gene,v_gene,CDR3aa,CDR3nt
TRBJ1-6,NA,NA,TRBV11-2,CASSLNRGAGNSPLHF,TGTGCCAGCAGCTTAAATCGGGGGGCGGGAAATTCACCCCTCCACTTT
TRBJ2-5,NA,TRBD2,TRBV2,CASSRTTGGLETQYF,TGTGCCAGCAGTCGTACGACGGGGGGGCTAGAGACCCAGTACTTC
TRBJ2-7,NA,TRBD2,TRBV29-1,CSVEGWAGAYEQYF,TGCAGCGTTGAGGGCTGGGCGGGGGCCTACGAGCAGTACTTC
TRBJ2-7,NA,TRBD2,TRBV4-1,CASSQEILAGGLYEQYF,TGCGCCAGCAGCCAAGAAATCTTAGCGGGAGGGCTCTACGAGCAGTACTTC
TRBJ2-1,NA,NA,TRBV11-3,CASSLWGESYNEQFF,TGTGCCAGCAGCTTATGGGGGGAGTCCTACAATGAGCAGTTCTTC
TRBJ2-3,NA,NA,TRBV6-5,CASSYSLATSTDTQYF,TGTGCCAGCAGTTACTCCCTCGCAACTAGCACAGATACGCAGTATTTT
TRBJ1-1,NA,NA,TRBV3-1/TRBV3-2,CASSQESITNTAFF,TGTGCCAGCAGCCAAGAATCGATTACTAATACAGCTTTCTTT
TRBJ1-2,NA,NA,TRBV11-1,CASSPSNGAYGYTF,TGTGCCAGCAGCCCTTCGAACGGAGCCTATGGCTACACCTTC
TRBJ1-2,NA,NA,TRBV28,CASSPGGPSRGYTF,TGTGCCAGCAGCCCGGGAGGGCCGAGTCGTGGCTACACCTTC
TRBJ1-4,NA,NA,TRBV7-8,CASSFLDTKNEKLFF,TGTGCCAGCAGCTTCCTGGACACGAAAAATGAAAAACTGTTTTTT
TRBJ1-5,NA,NA,TRBV3-1/TRBV3-2,CASSQGPFSNQPQHF,TGTGCCAGCAGCCAAGGGCCCTTCAGCAATCAGCCCCAGCATTTT
TRBJ2-7,NA,NA,TRBV18,CASSSIQSEQYF,TGTGCCAGCTCATCTATACAGAGCGAGCAGTACTTC
TRBJ2-1,NA,NA,TRBV5-1,CASSFGLAIYNEQFF,TGCGCCAGCAGCTTCGGGCTAGCGATTTACAATGAGCAGTTCTTC
TRBJ1-5,NA,TRBD1,TRBV18,CASSLIRQGGNQPQHF,TGTGCCAGCTCACTTATTCGACAGGGCGGCAATCAGCCCCAGCATTTT
TRBJ2-3,once,TRBD1,TRBV24-1,CATSDLGTGGWDTQYF,TGTGCCACCAGTGATTTGGGGACAGGGGGATGGGATACGCAGTATTTT
TRBJ2-1,NA,TRBD2,TRBV4-1,CASSQANRLARLNEQFF,TGCGCCAGCAGCCAAGCAAACAGACTAGCTAGGTTGAATGAGCAGTTCTTC
TRBJ2-1,NA,TRBD2,TRBV10-3,CAISDPSGRGYEQFF,TGTGCCATCAGTGATCCTAGCGGCCGAGGGTATGAGCAGTTCTTC
TRBJ2-6,NA,NA,TRBV5-6,CASTPDSFSSGANVLTF,TGTGCCAGCACCCCCGACAGTTTTTCCTCTGGGGCCAACGTCCTGACTTTC
TRBJ2-3,NA,NA,TRBV2,CAQEGGDTDTQYF,TGTGCCCAAGAAGGAGGGGACACAGATACGCAGTATTTT
TRBJ2-1,NA,TRBD1,TRBV5-4,CASSNGQGSVMYNEQFF,TGTGCCAGCAGTAACGGACAGGGTAGCGTAATGTACAATGAGCAGTTCTTC
TRBJ1-5,NA,NA,TRBV5-6,CASSLVGVSNQPQHF,TGTGCCAGCAGCTTGGTAGGAGTTAGCAATCAGCCCCAGCATTTT
TRBJ1-2,few,NA,TRBV10-3,CAISEGQGSYGYTF,TGTGCCATCAGTGAAGGGCAGGGGAGCTATGGCTACACCTTC
TRBJ1-1,NA,NA,TRBV6-5,CASSYSNRNTEAFF,TGTGCCAGCAGTTACTCGAACAGAAACACTGAAGCTTTCTTT
TRBJ1-5,NA,NA,TRBV7-6,CASSLLGENQPQHF,TGTGCCAGCAGCTTACTCGGGGAGAATCAGCCCCAGCATTTT
TRBJ2-1,NA,NA,TRBV7-9,CASSFRTGKSSYNEQFF,TGTGCCAGCAGCTTTAGGACGGGGAAAAGCTCCTACAATGAGCAGTTCTTC
TRBJ2-2,NA,NA,TRBV2,CASGGDSQTGELFF,TGTGCCAGCGGAGGGGACAGTCAAACCGGGGAGCTGTTTTTT
TRBJ2-3,once,NA,TRBV7-9,CASSSSESGDTQYF,TGTGCCAGCAGCTCGAGCGAGTCTGGGGATACGCAGTATTTT
TRBJ2-7,NA,TRBD1,TRBV6-1,CASSEGQGAYEQYF,TGTGCCAGCAGTGAGGGACAGGGGGCTTACGAGCAGTACTTC
TRBJ2-5,NA,NA,TRBV2,CASSGAGRTQYF,TGTGCCAGCAGTGGGGCTGGTCGGACCCAGTACTTC
TRBJ2-3,NA,TRBD2,TRBV7-8,CASSPLAGGPPDTQYF,TGTGCCAGCAGCCCGCTTGCGGGAGGACCCCCGGATACGCAGTATTTT
TRBJ1-5,NA,TRBD1,TRBV28,CASSTGQSNQPQHF,TGTGCCAGCAGCACGGGACAGAGCAATCAGCCCCAGCATTTT
TRBJ1-5,NA,NA,TRBV7-2,CASSLDYGSYSNQPQHF,TGTGCCAGCAGCTTAGATTACGGTAGCTATAGCAATCAGCCCCAGCATTTT
TRBJ2-1,NA,TRBD2,TRBV27,CASTHSGGETLGEQFF,TGTGCCAGCACCCATAGCGGGGGAGAGACCTTAGGGGAGCAGTTCTTC
TRBJ2-7,NA,NA,TRBV5-1,CASSLEAGTYEQYF,TGCGCCAGCAGCTTGGAGGCGGGGACCTACGAGCAGTACTTC
TRBJ2-1,NA,TRBD2,TRBV12-5,CASGASREGMNEQFF,TGTGCTAGTGGGGCATCGCGGGAGGGCATGAATGAGCAGTTCTTC
TRBJ1-1,NA,NA,TRBV24-1,CATREALAEAFF,TGTGCCACCAGAGAGGCACTGGCTGAAGCTTTCTTT
TRBJ1-2,once,NA,TRBV5-4,CASRPPGSNFYGYTF,TGTGCCAGCAGACCCCCCGGGAGCAACTTCTATGGCTACACCTTC
TRBJ2-1,NA,NA,TRBV6-5,CASRSSGLNEQFF,TGTGCCAGCAGGTCCAGCGGGCTCAATGAGCAGTTCTTC
TRBJ2-5,NA,NA,TRBV27,CASSFRGRVETQYF,TGTGCCAGCAGTTTTCGGGGAAGGGTAGAGACCCAGTACTTC